Below are 10 T cell receptor beta chains sequenced from a single sample in a study of cytomegalovirus exposure and HLA in healthy donors. 60 Vbeta and 13 Jbeta primers were used in PCR. TCRdb keeps only in-frame clones here, not all; method: immunoSEQ multiplex PCR. The table has under 150,000 clones, roughly 80% seen once; the top ten hold approximately 6.3%. The sequencing sample was made of PBMCs. All receptors come from a woman aged 35 to 49 in good health and CMV-seropositive.

J is TRBJ1-2 and V is TRBV28; 11 nucleotides agree with TRBD1. V gave up 6 bases and J gave up 8 bases; unmatched junction bases: 8. The CDR3 has 14 residues. Germline assignment: CDR1 MDHEN and CDR2 SYDVKM. The CDR3 DNA is TGTGCCAGCAGCCCTCCGGGACAGGGGGACGGCTACACCTTC. This sequence encodes CASSPPGQGDGYTF.

The gene calls are TRBV5-1 and TRBJ2-3; tentatively, D is TRBD2 (5 bases). V was trimmed by 6 bases and J by 6 bases, leaving 17 bases between them. CDR3 length: 14 amino acids. Germline CDR1 reads SGHRS; CDR2 reads YFSETQ. CDR3 sequence: CASKVGSGADTQYF. The CDR3 bases are TGCGCCAGCAAGGTAGGGAGTGGCGCGGATACGCAGTATTTT.

This rearrangement joins TRBV5-1 to TRBJ1-1, with a tentative D call TRBD1 (6 bases). V was clipped by 6 bases and J by 3 bases, with 12 bases between them. From germline, CDR1 is SGHRS and CDR2 YFSETQ. The CDR3 extends over 13 amino acids. The CDR3 nucleotides read TGCGCCAGCAAAACAGGGATGGACACTGAAGCTTTCTTT. Its protein product is CASKTGMDTEAFF.

The chain carries TRBV2 and TRBJ2-3, with TRBD2 matching over 8 bases. This CDR3 has 15 amino acids. Germline V gene data show CDR1 as SNHLY and CDR2 as FYNNEI. J gave up 1 base and V 10 bases, and 10 bases lay outside the gene matches. The CDR3, as DNA: TGTGCCACCGCCGGGGGGGCAGTGGGCACAGATACGCAGTATTTT. Its translation is CATAGGAVGTDTQYF.

The chain uses TRBV2 and TRBJ1-2, with 7 bases that match TRBD1. Germline values: CDR1 SNHLY, CDR2 FYNNEI. J lost 7 bases, V lost 5 bases, and 13 bases had no gene match. This CDR3 comprises 15 residues. The CDR3 DNA follows: TGTGCCAGCAGTAAAAAACAGGGGCTTGCGGGTGGCTACACCTTC. It specifies CASSKKQGLAGGYTF. The full variable domain, with the rest looked up from reference TRBV2 and TRBJ1-2, is EPEVTQTPSHQVTQMGQEVILRCVPISNHLYFYWYRQILGQKVEFLVSFYNNEISEKSEIFDDQFSVERPDGSNFTLKIRSTKLEDSAMYFCASSKKQGLAGGYTFGSGTRLTVV.

There are a few counts of this clone. The chain uses TRBV7-6 and TRBJ1-2; TRBD1 aligns across 9 bases. Germline V gives CDR1 SGHVS, CDR2 FNYEAQ. Losses at the gene ends were 3 bases for V and 6 bases for J; bases not matched to a gene: 11. CDR3 length: 16 amino acids. The chain's CDR3 is CASSFTLTGGQDGYTF. The CDR3 DNA follows: TGTGCCAGCAGCTTCACACTGACAGGGGGTCAAGATGGCTACACCTTC.

The gene calls are TRBV28 and TRBJ2-1; D is perhaps TRBD2 (5 bases). The V gene's germline CDR1 is MDHEN and CDR2 SYDVKM. Trimming removed 6 bases from V and 0 bases from J, with 15 bases in between. This CDR3 comprises 16 residues. Written as DNA, the CDR3 is TGTGCCAGCAGCGACACTAGGCGGATCTCCTACAATGAGCAGTTCTTC. Amino acid sequence: CASSDTRRISYNEQFF.

The chain recombines TRBV5-6 with TRBJ2-3, with 9 bases lining up with TRBD2. The V segment lost 10 bases and the J segment 0 bases; nucleotides outside the gene matches: 6. CDR3 size: 14 residues. Germline lookup yields CDR1 SGHDT and CDR2 YYEEEE. CDR3 sequence (DNA): TGTGCCTCCCTAGCGGGGACTAGCACAGATACGCAGTATTTT. Translated, it gives CASLAGTSTDTQYF.

This sequence joins TRBV5-4 and TRBJ2-7; 8 bases line up with TRBD1. This CDR3 contains 14 residues. V shed 4 bases and J 3 bases; nucleotides not matched to a gene: 6. Germline values: CDR1 SGHNT, CDR2 YYREEE (reference sequence). The CDR3 sequence: CASSDTGGLYEQYF. The CDR3 nucleotides read TGTGCCAGCAGCGATACAGGGGGACTCTACGAGCAGTACTTC. The variable domain in full, completed from reference TRBV5-4 and TRBJ2-7, reads ETGVTQSPTHLIKTRGQQVTLRCSSQSGHNTVSWYQQALGQGPQFIFQYYREEENGRGNFPPRFSGLQFPNYSSELNVNALELDDSALYLCASSDTGGLYEQYFGPGTRLTVT.

The chain joins TRBV5-4 to TRBJ1-3, with D possibly TRBD1 on 5 matching bases. The V gene lost 1 base and the J gene lost 2 bases, with 10 bases spanning the gap. The CDR3 spans 15 residues. Germline V gives CDR1 SGHNT, CDR2 YYREEE (reference sequence). The CDR3 coding sequence is TGTGCCAGCAGCTTGAAGGGGTTGGCTGGAAACACCATATATTTT. Translated: CASSLKGLAGNTIYF. Combining the CDR3 with reference TRBV5-4 and TRBJ1-3 gives the whole variable domain ETGVTQSPTHLIKTRGQQVTLRCSSQSGHNTVSWYQQALGQGPQFIFQYYREEENGRGNFPPRFSGLQFPNYSSELNVNALELDDSALYLCASSLKGLAGNTIYFGEGSWLTVV.